This TCR beta chain was identified during a study of blood T cell repertoires in COVID-19. Turning to the study itself: Samples came from the United States, Italy and Spain, spanning acute and convalescent COVID-19. T cells, B-cell-depleted T cells, or PBMCs supplied cDNA or gDNA.

This clone has a handful of counts. In the original processing: Nucleated cell number was recorded as an estimate derived from reference gene primer amplification. The repertoire was sequenced with immunoSEQ multiplex PCR; TCRdb's copy has only in-frame clones and lacks some. The DNA gave D and trimming, while V, J and clone size come from that table. The sample comprises about 170,000 clones, under 90% of which are singletons, and roughly 15% rests with the top ten. Seattle patients were enrolled during active infection and followed longitudinally. Sample: peripheral blood. The source is a woman aged 70-85 years with COVID-19, enrolled during active disease.

The CDR3 DNA follows: TGTGCCAGCAGGGGCTCGGGGGGAGGTCAGCCCCAGCATTTT. Residues: CASRGSGGGQPQHF. The rearrangement joins TRBV25-1 to TRBJ1-5; D may be TRBD1 (5 bases). This CDR3 comprises 14 residues. In germline, CDR1 is MGHDK, CDR2 SYGVNS. V dropped 6 bases and J dropped 6 bases, with 15 bases sitting between them.